This is a list of T cell receptor beta chains from one sample in a study of cytomegalovirus exposure and HLA in healthy donors. This table comes from immunoSEQ multiplex PCR, and its TCRdb copy is limited to in-frame clones, with some not included. The sample carries tens of thousands of clones, about 84% recorded once. Input material: PBMCs. The receptor source for this set is a female donor in good health and CMV-seronegative. The conserved cysteine and the conserved F or W are not part of the CDR3 here.

TRBJ1-1	TRBV18	ASSPREGRNTEAF
TRBJ2-2	TRBV9	ASSPIHRGGTGELF
TRBJ1-1	TRBV6-5	ASSRLNTQGYEAF
TRBJ1-6	TRBV5-1	ASSLYSTGNPVVHTPLH
TRBJ1-5	TRBV11-2	ASSLQGLSNQPQH
TRBJ2-2	TRBV6-5	ATAGRADGELF
TRBJ1-1	TRBV6-4	ASSAAGNTEAF
TRBJ1-2	TRBV6-1	ASSGGIVYGYT
TRBJ2-1	TRBV7-2	ASSLGQGNEQF
TRBJ1-2	TRBV4-3	ASRRNRDANYGYT
TRBJ1-5	TRBV28	ASSFSGARNQPQH
TRBJ2-3	TRBV7-9	SSSPAPRETDTQY
TRBJ1-2	TRBV27	ASIGGSYGYT